These 27 T cell receptor beta chains share one sample of origin, sequenced in a study of blood T cell repertoires in COVID-19. TCRdb keeps only in-frame clones here, not all; method: immunoSEQ multiplex PCR. The table lists a few hundred thousand clones, 75% to 90% of them singletons. Sequenced input: PBMCs or T cells enriched from blood (not recorded which). Every receptor here comes from a woman in her fifties or sixties who had recovered from COVID-19.

This chain links TRBV5-4 with TRBJ1-2, with TRBD1 matching 9 bases. This CDR3 has 16 amino acids. J gave up 8 bases and V 3 bases, and 14 bases lay outside the gene matches. Germline lookup yields CDR1 SGHNT and CDR2 YYREEE (reference sequence). In DNA, the CDR3 is TGTGCCAGCAGCTCGCCACCGGGACAGGGAGGCGACGGCTACACCTTC. Translated, it gives CASSSPPGQGGDGYTF.

The chain carries TRBV6-2 or TRBV6-3 and TRBJ1-5; TRBD1 aligns across 8 bases. Germline CDR1 and CDR2: MNHEY and SVGEGT. J gave up 5 bases and V 0 bases, and 6 bases lay outside the gene matches. This CDR3 has 16 amino acids. Written as DNA, the CDR3 is TGTGCCAGCAGTTACTCAAGGGACAGGCAACATCAGCCCCAGCATTTT. Translated, it gives CASSYSRDRQHQPQHF.

The J gene is TRBJ1-6, the V gene TRBV18; D unresolved. Trimming shortened V by 2 bases and J by 2 bases, and 7 bases separated the two germline ends. The CDR3 is 15 residues long. Germline V gene lookup returns CDR1 KGHSH and CDR2 LQKENI. The CDR3: CASSPSGTYNSPLHF. The CDR3, as DNA: TGTGCCAGCTCACCATCGGGGACCTATAATTCACCCCTCCACTTT. Drawing the rest from reference TRBV18 and TRBJ1-6, the complete variable domain is NAGVMQNPRHLVRRRGQEARLRCSPMKGHSHVYWYRQLPEEGLKFMVYLQKENIIDESGMPKERFSAEFPKEGPSILRIQQVVRGDSAAYFCASSPSGTYNSPLHFGNGTRLTVT.

The chain links TRBV11-3 to TRBJ1-1; tentative D call: TRBD1 (5 bases). The CDR3 is 15 residues long. V was clipped by 4 bases and J by 5 bases, with 17 bases between them. Germline CDR1 reads SGHNT; CDR2 reads YENEEA. CDR3 bases: TGTGCCAGCAGCTCAATTCAGGGCCTGGGGACTGAAGCTTTCTTT. This codes for CASSSIQGLGTEAFF.

The chain has TRBV3-1 (or the pseudogene TRBV3-2) and TRBJ2-7, with 15 bases that match TRBD2. This CDR3 has 15 amino acids. Germline V gives CDR1 LGHDT, CDR2 YNNKEL (reference sequence). The V and J ends lost 5 bases and 6 bases, in that order; junction bases with no gene match: 5. The CDR3 loop is CASSLPGLAGGEQYF. CDR3 DNA sequence: TGTGCCAGCAGCTTGCCGGGACTAGCGGGAGGCGAGCAGTACTTC.

V usage is TRBV19 and J usage is TRBJ1-1; 12 nucleotides align to TRBD1. Germline CDR1 is LNHDA and CDR2 is SQIVND (reference sequence). The CDR3 has 12 amino acids. Trimming took 11 bases from V and 6 from J; bases not matched to a gene: 4. Here the CDR3 DNA reads TGTGCCTGCTGGGACAGGGGGCCTGAAGCTTTCTTT. It specifies CACWDRGPEAFF. Together with reference TRBV19 and TRBJ1-1, the CDR3 gives the full variable domain: DGGITQSPKYLFRKEGQNVTLSCEQNLNHDAMYWYRQDPGQGLRLIYYSQIVNDFQKGDIAEGYSVSREKKESFPLTVTSAQKNPTAFYLCACWDRGPEAFFGQGTRLTVV.

In this sample, this clone turned up once. The chain joins TRBV27 to TRBJ1-2; weak D call: TRBD1 (5 bases). Trimming took 2 bases from V and 6 from J, leaving 13 bases between them. Germline lookup yields CDR1 MNHEY and CDR2 SMNVEV (reference sequence). The CDR3 has 14 residues. CDR3 loop: CASSLNRGMNGYTF. DNA for the CDR3: TGTGCCAGCAGTTTAAATCGGGGGATGAATGGCTACACCTTC.

The rearrangement joins TRBV15 to TRBJ2-2, with D unclear. V lost 3 bases to trimming and J lost 0 bases, with 11 bases between them. The CDR3 spans 16 residues. The germline V gene encodes CDR1 LNHNV and CDR2 YYDKDF (reference sequence). This CDR3 is CATSSNPVPNTGELFF. CDR3 DNA: TGTGCCACCAGCAGTAACCCGGTACCGAACACCGGGGAGCTGTTTTTT.

The V gene is TRBV4-1, the J gene TRBJ1-4; 7 nucleotides match TRBD1. Germline-derived CDR1 and CDR2 are MGHRA and YSYEKL. After removal of 1 base from V and 5 bases from J, the junction contained 4 bases not matched to a gene. CDR3 size: 15 residues. CDR3 protein: CASSQVTQGNEKLFF. As DNA, the CDR3 is TGCGCCAGCAGCCAAGTAACACAGGGGAATGAAAAACTGTTTTTT.

CDR3 sequence: CASSLERRDTQYF. For the CDR3, the DNA is TGCGCCAGCAGCTTGGAACGTCGGGATACGCAGTATTTT. The chain is built from TRBV5-1 and TRBJ2-3; D unresolved. The CDR3 contains 13 residues. Trimming removed 0 bases at V and 6 bases at J, with 8 bases between. Germline CDR1 and CDR2: SGHRS and YFSETQ.

This chain uses TRBV2 with TRBJ2-4; 7 positions match TRBD1. The CDR3 has 13 residues. The germline V gene has CDR1 SNHLY and CDR2 FYNNEI. V shed 7 bases and J 3 bases; nucleotides not matched to a gene: 3. The DNA for the CDR3 is TGTGCCAGCAATTCAGGGGGCAAAAACATTCAGTACTTC. Translating it yields CASNSGGKNIQYF.

The chain uses TRBV21-1 and TRBJ2-1; TRBD1 is the table's D call and was not checked against the DNA. TRBV21-1 is termed a pseudogene. The CDR3 has 15 residues. The CDR3 coding sequence is TGTGCCAGCAGCAAAGGGAACAGTTCCTACAATGAGCAGTTCTTC. Encoded protein: CASSKGNSSYNEQFF.

In its sample, this clone was seen once. This chain connects TRBV28 to TRBJ1-2, with D perhaps TRBD1 (5 bases). CDR1 is MDHEN, CDR2 SYDVKM, per germline. The CDR3 length is 14 residues. V lost 4 bases and J lost 0, with 9 bases in between. The CDR3 loop is CASSSPGANYGYTF. The CDR3, as DNA: TGTGCCAGCAGTTCACCGGGGGCTAACTATGGCTACACCTTC.

J is TRBJ1-2 and V is TRBV7-2; no clear D. Germline V gene data show CDR1 as SGHTA and CDR2 as FQGNSA. The CDR3 extends over 15 amino acids. The V end lost 1 base, the J end lost 5 bases, and 14 bases lay between the germline ends. The CDR3: CASSLGVGGTYGYTF. The CDR3 DNA is TGTGCCAGCAGCTTAGGGGTCGGCGGTACTTATGGCTACACCTTC.

This sequence joins TRBV6-2 or TRBV6-3 and TRBJ2-7; tentatively, D is TRBD2 (7 bases). The CDR3 runs 16 residues. Germline-derived CDR1 and CDR2 are MNHEY and SVGEGT. Trimming shortened V by 6 bases and J by 0 bases, and 18 bases separated the two germline ends. CDR3 sequence reads: CASSHPGGGNSYEQYF. The CDR3 nucleotides are TGTGCCAGCAGCCACCCGGGGGGCGGAAACTCCTACGAGCAGTACTTC.

The CDR3 region is CASSLVGTGRTTIANEQFF. Written as DNA, the CDR3 is TGTGCCAGCAGCTTAGTCGGGACAGGGCGGACTACTATTGCTAATGAGCAGTTCTTC. The V call is TRBV11-2, the J call TRBJ2-1; TRBD1 matches at 9 bases. The CDR3 is 19 amino acids. Germline V gives CDR1 SGHAT, CDR2 FQNNGV. V gave up 1 base and J gave up 7 bases; unmatched junction bases: 17.

This CDR3 is CAWSGSAYEQYF. CDR3 nucleotide sequence: TGTGCCTGGAGTGGCAGTGCCTACGAGCAGTACTTC. The J gene is TRBJ2-7, the V gene TRBV30; no clear D gene. The CDR3 sequence is 12 residues long. V lost 1 base to trimming and J lost 2 bases, with 6 bases between them. The germline V gene has CDR1 GTSNPN and CDR2 SVGIG (reference sequence).

CDR3 nucleotides: TGTGCCACGGGTCGGGGACAGGGTGACACTGAAGCTTTCTTT. As protein: CATGRGQGDTEAFF. V and J are TRBV10-3 and TRBJ1-1; TRBD1 aligns across 9 bases. The V gene end was trimmed by 10 bases and the J gene end by 3 bases; junction bases not matched to a gene: 9. The length of the CDR3 is 14 residues. CDR1 and CDR2 (germline): ENHRY, SYGVKD.

The rearrangement joins TRBV7-9 to TRBJ2-2, with D possibly matching TRBD2 (6 bases). The germline CDR1 and CDR2 sequences are SEHNR and FQNEAQ (reference sequence). The CDR3 sequence is 18 residues long. With 4 bases removed from V and 6 bases from J, the gap between germline ends came to 24 bases. CDR3 nucleotides: TGTGCCAGCAGCTCCCACCTCATGAGACTAGACGCGGCCGGGGAGCTGTTTTTT. It specifies CASSSHLMRLDAAGELFF.

Here the CDR3 DNA reads TGTGCCAGCAGCTTAGTACAGCTCTATGGCTACACCTTC. Its protein is CASSLVQLYGYTF. The V gene is TRBV7-2, the J gene TRBJ1-2, with no clear D. Per the germline V gene, CDR1 is SGHTA and CDR2 is FQGNSA. The CDR3 contains 13 residues. The V gene lost 1 base and the J gene lost 4 bases, with 7 bases spanning the gap.

The chain couples TRBV6-5 to TRBJ1-1, with a weak D call TRBD1 (6 bases). This CDR3 has 14 residues. Germline CDR1 and CDR2: MNHEY and SVGAGI. V was pared by 6 bases and J by 7 bases, with 18 bases between. The CDR3 region has the DNA TGTGCCAGCAGACAACGACTGGGGGCTAATGAAGCTTTCTTT. Its translation is CASRQRLGANEAFF.

The chain is built from TRBV9 and TRBJ2-6, with a weak D call TRBD1 (5 bases). In germline, CDR1 is SGDLS, CDR2 YYNGEE. There are 16 residues in the CDR3. V was shortened by 4 bases and J by 0 bases, with 11 bases between the two germline ends. The CDR3 reads CASSTLTASGANVLTF. The CDR3 nucleotides read TGTGCCAGCAGCACCCTGACAGCCTCTGGGGCCAACGTCCTGACTTTC.

The chain joins TRBV7-3 to TRBJ1-2, with TRBD1 matching 9 bases. The trim removed 2 bases at V and 7 bases at J, leaving 11 bases unmatched. Germline V gives CDR1 SGHTA, CDR2 FQGTGA. The CDR3 contains 16 residues. The CDR3, as DNA: TGTGCCAGCAGCTTATACCCCGGGACAGGGAGGACTGGCTACACCTTC. Its translation is CASSLYPGTGRTGYTF.

The chain joins TRBV7-9 to TRBJ1-1; tentatively, D is TRBD1 (6 bases). CDR1 is SEHNR, CDR2 FQNEAQ, per germline (reference sequence). Trimming stripped 7 bases from V and 2 bases from J, with 14 bases between. The CDR3 is 14 amino acids. DNA of the CDR3: TGTGCCAGCACCACATTCAGGGGAAACACTGAAGCTTTCTTT. The encoded protein is CASTTFRGNTEAFF. The variable domain in full, with the rest retrieved from reference TRBV7-9 and TRBJ1-1, is DTGVSQNPRHKITKRGQNVTFRCDPISEHNRLYWYRQTLGQGPEFLTYFQNEAQLEKSRLLSDRFSAERPKGSFSTLEIQRTEQGDSAMYLCASTTFRGNTEAFFGQGTRLTVV.

The chain couples TRBV7-2 to TRBJ1-2; possible D gene TRBD1, 6 bases. The CDR3 is 14 amino acids. Trimming removed 5 bases at V and 2 bases at J, with 12 bases between. Germline CDR1 SGHTA, CDR2 FQGNSA. This chain's CDR3 is CASSMTDRNYGYTF. The CDR3 nucleotides read TGTGCCAGCAGCATGACCGACAGGAACTATGGCTACACCTTC.

J is TRBJ1-6 and V is TRBV18, with D perhaps TRBD1 (5 bases). Germline assignment: CDR1 KGHSH and CDR2 LQKENI. The CDR3 is made up of 14 amino acids. Deletions cut 3 bases from V and 9 bases from J, with 12 bases between. The CDR3 DNA is TGTGCCAGCTCACCGTCAGGGAATGGTTCACCCCTCCACTTT. Amino acids: CASSPSGNGSPLHF.

This clone was seen only a few times. This chain joins TRBV19 and TRBJ2-5; TRBD2 is a possible D gene (7 bases). The CDR3 totals 15 residues. Germline CDR1 and CDR2: LNHDA and SQIVND (reference sequence). The V and J ends lost 5 bases and 2 bases respectively, with 15 bases between them. CDR3 nucleotide sequence: TGTGCCAGTAGTTCTGGGGGGGCAGGGCAAGAGACCCAGTACTTC. Its translation is CASSSGGAGQETQYF.